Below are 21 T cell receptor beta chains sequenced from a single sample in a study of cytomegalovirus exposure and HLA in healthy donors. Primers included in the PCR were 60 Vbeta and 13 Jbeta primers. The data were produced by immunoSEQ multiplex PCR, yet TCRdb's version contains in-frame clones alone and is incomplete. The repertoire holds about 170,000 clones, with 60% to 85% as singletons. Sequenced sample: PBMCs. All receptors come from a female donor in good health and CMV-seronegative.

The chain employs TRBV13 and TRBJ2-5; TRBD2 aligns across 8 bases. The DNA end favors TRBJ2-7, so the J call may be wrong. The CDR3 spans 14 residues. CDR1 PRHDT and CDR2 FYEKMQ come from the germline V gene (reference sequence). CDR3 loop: CASSFRGGPYEQYF. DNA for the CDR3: TGTGCCAGCAGCTTCCGGGGGGGACCCTACGAGCAGTACTTC.

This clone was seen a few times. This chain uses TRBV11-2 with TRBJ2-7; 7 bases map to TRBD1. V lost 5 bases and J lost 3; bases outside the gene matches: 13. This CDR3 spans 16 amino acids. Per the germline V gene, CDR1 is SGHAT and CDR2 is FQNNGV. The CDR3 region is CASSPRPDRAVYEQYF. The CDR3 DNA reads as TGTGCCAGCAGCCCCCGCCCCGACAGGGCCGTCTACGAGCAGTACTTC.

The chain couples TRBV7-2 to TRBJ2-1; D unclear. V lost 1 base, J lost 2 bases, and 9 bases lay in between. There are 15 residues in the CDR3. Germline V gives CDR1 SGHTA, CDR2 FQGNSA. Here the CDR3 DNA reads TGTGCCAGCAGCTTAGAAGTCGGAGCCTACAATGAGCAGTTCTTC. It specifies CASSLEVGAYNEQFF. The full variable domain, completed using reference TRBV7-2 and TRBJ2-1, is GAGVSQSPSNKVTEKGKDVELRCDPISGHTALYWYRQSLGQGLEFLIYFQGNSAPDKSGLPSDRFSAERTGGSVSTLTIQRTQQEDSAVYLCASSLEVGAYNEQFFGPGTRLTVL.

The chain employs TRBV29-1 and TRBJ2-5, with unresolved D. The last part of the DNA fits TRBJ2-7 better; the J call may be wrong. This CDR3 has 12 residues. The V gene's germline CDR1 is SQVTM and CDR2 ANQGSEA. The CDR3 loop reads CSVMSPRYEQYF. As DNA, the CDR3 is TGCAGCGTCATGAGCCCCCGCTACGAGCAGTACTTC.

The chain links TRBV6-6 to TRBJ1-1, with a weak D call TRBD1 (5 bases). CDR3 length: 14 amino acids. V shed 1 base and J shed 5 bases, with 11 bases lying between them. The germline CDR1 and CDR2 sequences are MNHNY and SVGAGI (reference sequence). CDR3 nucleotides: TGTGCCAGCAGTTACTTTGCAGGGCCGACTGAAGCTTTCTTT. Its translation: CASSYFAGPTEAFF.

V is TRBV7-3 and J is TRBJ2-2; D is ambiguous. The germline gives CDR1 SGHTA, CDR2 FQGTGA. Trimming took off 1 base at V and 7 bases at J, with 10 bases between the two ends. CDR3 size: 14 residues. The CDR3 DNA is TGTGCCAGCAGCTTAAGCCTTGTCGGCGGGGAGCTGTTTTTT. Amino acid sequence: CASSLSLVGGELFF.

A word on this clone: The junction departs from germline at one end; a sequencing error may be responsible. The CDR3 loop is CASRTGTF. CDR3 bases: TGCGCCAGCAGAACAGGGACATTC. The chain employs TRBV10-1 and TRBJ2-7; possible D gene TRBD1, 6 bases. The CDR3 consists of 8 residues. Germline CDR1 is WNHNN and CDR2 is SYGVQD (reference sequence).

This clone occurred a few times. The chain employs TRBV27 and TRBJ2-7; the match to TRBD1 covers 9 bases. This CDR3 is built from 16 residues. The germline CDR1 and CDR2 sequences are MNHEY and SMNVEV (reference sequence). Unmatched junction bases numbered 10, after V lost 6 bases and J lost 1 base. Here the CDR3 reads CASSRYGQGKSYEQYF. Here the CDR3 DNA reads TGTGCCAGCAGCCGATACGGACAGGGGAAATCCTACGAGCAGTACTTC.

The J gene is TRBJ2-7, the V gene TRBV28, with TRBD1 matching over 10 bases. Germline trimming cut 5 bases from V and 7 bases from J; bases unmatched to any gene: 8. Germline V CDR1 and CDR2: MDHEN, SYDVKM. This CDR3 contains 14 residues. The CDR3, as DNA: TGTGCCAGCAGTCGAGACAGGGGGCTAGGAGAGCAGTACTTC. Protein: CASSRDRGLGEQYF.

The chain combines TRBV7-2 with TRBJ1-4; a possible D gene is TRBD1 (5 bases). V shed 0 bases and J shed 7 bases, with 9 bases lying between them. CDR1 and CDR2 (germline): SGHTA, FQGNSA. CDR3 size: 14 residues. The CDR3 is CASSLARGAEKLFF. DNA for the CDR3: TGTGCCAGCAGCTTAGCGCGCGGGGCTGAAAAACTGTTTTTT.

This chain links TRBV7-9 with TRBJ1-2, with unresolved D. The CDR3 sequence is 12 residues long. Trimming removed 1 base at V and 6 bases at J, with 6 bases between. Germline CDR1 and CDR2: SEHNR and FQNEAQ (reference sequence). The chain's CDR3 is CASSLGGNGYTF. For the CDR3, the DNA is TGTGCCAGCAGCTTAGGAGGAAATGGCTACACCTTC.

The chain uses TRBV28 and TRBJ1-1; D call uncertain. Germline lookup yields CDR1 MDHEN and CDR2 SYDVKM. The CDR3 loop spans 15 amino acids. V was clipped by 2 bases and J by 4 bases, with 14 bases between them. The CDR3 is CASSLVGVTGTEAFF. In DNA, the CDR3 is TGTGCCAGCAGTTTAGTTGGCGTAACGGGCACTGAAGCTTTCTTT.

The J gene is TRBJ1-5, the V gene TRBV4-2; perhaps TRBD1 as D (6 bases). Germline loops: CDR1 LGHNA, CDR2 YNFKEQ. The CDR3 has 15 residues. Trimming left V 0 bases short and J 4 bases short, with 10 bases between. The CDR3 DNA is TGTGCCAGCAGCCAAGATACGGGGACAAATCAGCCCCAGCATTTT. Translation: CASSQDTGTNQPQHF.

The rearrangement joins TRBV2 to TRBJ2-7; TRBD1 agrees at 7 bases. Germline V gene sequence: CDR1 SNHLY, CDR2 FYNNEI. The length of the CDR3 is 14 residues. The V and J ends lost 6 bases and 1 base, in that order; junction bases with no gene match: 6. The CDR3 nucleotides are TGTGCCAGCAGAGAGACAGGGAAGTCCTACGAGCAGTACTTC. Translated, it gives CASRETGKSYEQYF.

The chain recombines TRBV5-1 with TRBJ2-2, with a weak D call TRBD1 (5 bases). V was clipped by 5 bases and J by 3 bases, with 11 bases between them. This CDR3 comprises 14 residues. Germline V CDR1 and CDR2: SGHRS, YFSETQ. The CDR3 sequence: CASRPDSYTGELFF. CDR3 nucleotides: TGCGCCAGCAGACCTGACAGCTACACCGGGGAGCTGTTTTTT.

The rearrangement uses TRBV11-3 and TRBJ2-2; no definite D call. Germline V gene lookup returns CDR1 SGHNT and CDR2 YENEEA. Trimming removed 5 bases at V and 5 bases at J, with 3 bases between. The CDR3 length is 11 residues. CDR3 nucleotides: TGTGCCAGCAGCCGGACCGGGGAGCTGTTTTTT. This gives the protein CASSRTGELFF.

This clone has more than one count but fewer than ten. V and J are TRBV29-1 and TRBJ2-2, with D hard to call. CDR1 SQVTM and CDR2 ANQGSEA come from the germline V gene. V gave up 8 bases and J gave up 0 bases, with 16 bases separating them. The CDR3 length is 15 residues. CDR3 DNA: TGCAGCCCCTCACCGACATTTTCGAACACCGGGGAGCTGTTTTTT. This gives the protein CSPSPTFSNTGELFF.

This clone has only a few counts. The CDR3 protein is CASSYSTGQNSPLHF. In DNA form, the CDR3 reads TGTGCCAGCAGTTACTCGACAGGGCAAAATTCACCCCTCCACTTT. The rearrangement uses TRBV6-5 and TRBJ1-6; 7 bases are shared with TRBD1. CDR1 and CDR2 (germline): MNHEY, SVGAGI. Losses at the gene ends were 0 bases for V and 7 bases for J; bases not matched to a gene: 3. CDR3 length: 15 amino acids.

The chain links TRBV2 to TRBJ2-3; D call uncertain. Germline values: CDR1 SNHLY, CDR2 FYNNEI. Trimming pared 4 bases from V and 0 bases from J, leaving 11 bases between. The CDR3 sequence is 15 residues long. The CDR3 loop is CASSVPGPSTDTQYF. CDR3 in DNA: TGTGCCAGCAGTGTCCCGGGTCCTAGCACAGATACGCAGTATTTT.

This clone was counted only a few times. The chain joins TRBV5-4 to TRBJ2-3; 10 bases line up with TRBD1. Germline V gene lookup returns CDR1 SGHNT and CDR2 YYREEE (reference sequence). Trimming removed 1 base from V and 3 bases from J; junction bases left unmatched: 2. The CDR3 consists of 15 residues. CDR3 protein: CASSLPGQGTDTQYF. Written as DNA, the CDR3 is TGTGCCAGCAGCTTGCCGGGACAGGGGACAGATACGCAGTATTTT.

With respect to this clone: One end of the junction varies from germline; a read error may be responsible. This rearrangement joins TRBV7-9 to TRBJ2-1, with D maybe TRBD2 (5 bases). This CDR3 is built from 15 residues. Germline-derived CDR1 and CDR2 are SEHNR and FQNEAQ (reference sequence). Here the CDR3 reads CSSSFYSGSYNEQFF. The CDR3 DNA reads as TGTTCCAGCAGCTTTTACAGCGGATCCTACAATGAGCAGTTCTTC. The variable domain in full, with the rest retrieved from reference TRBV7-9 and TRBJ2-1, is DTGVSQNPRHKITKRGQNVTFRCDPISEHNRLYWYRQTLGQGPEFLTYFQNEAQLEKSRLLSDRFSAERPKGSFSTLEIQRTEQGDSAMYLCSSSFYSGSYNEQFFGPGTRLTVL.